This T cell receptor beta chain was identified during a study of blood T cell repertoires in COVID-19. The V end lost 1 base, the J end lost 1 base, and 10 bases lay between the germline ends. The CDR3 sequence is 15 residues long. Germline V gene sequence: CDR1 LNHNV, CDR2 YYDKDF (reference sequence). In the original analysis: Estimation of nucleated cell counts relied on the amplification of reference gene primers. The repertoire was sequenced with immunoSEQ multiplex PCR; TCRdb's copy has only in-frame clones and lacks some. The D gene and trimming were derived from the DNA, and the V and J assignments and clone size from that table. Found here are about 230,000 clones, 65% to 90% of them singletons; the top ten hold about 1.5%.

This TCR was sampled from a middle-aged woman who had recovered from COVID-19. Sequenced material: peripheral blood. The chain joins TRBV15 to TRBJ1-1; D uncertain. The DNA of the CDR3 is TGTGCCACCAGCAGAGGAGGGCTCGAGAACACTGAAGCTTTCTTT. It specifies CATSRGGLENTEAFF.